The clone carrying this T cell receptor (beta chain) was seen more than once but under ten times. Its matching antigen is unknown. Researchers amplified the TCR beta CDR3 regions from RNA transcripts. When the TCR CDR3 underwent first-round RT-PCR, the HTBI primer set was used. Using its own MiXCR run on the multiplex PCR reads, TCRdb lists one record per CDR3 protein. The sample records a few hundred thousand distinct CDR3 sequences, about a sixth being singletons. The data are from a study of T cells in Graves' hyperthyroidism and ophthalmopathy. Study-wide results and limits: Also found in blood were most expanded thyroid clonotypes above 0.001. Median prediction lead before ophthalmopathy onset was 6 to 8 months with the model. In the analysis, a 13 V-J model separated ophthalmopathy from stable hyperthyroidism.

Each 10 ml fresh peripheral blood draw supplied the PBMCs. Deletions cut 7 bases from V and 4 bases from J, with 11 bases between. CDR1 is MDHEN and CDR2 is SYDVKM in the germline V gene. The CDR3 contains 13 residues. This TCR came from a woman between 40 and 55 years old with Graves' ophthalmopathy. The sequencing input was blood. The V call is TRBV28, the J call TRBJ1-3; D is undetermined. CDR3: CASTESSGNTIYF. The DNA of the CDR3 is TGTGCCAGCACCGAGAGTTCGGGAAACACCATATATTTT.